The clone carrying this T cell receptor (beta chain) was counted once. Repertoires were generated with immunoSEQ multiplex PCR, while TCRdb's copy carries only in-frame clones and drops some. The sample shows approximately 160,000 clones, just over 90% of them seen only once. V lost 5 bases, J lost 5 bases, and 15 bases lay in between. This CDR3 comprises 14 residues. CDR1 and CDR2 (germline): SGHAT, FQNNGV. This sample was included in a study of T cell responses to AZD1222 COVID-19 vaccine. The sequence was collected from an adult in good health. Sequenced material: peripheral blood, taken on day 0 of AZD1222 vaccination. The chain combines TRBV11-2 with TRBJ2-5; no clear D. CDR3 coding DNA: TGTGCCAGCAGCCCAGAGGTAAATCGGGAGACCCAGTACTTC. Protein sequence: CASSPEVNRETQYF.